One sample yielded the 25 T cell receptor beta chains listed below, sequenced in a study of vaccination and CD4 T cells after COVID-19. The treatment: roughly 10-day PBMC culture with coronavirus spike peptide pools or control peptides (ViraFEST assay). Oncomine TCR Beta short-read sequencing was applied to DNA from cultured CD4+ T cells. TCRdb recomputed calls from the PCR reads with MiXCR, one row per CDR3 protein. The table includes roughly 20,000 distinct CDR3 sequences, around half detected once. No cognate antigen is known for these TCRs. The source material was CD4+ T cells from blood, cultured in vitro. The source is a human donor who had recovered from COVID-19.

In this sample, this clonotype turned up a few times. The rearrangement joins TRBV24-1 to TRBJ1-2, with TRBD1 as a possible D gene (6 bases). The V gene lost 6 bases and the J gene lost 4 bases, with 17 bases spanning the gap. The CDR3 extends over 15 amino acids. Germline CDR1 KGHDR, CDR2 SFDVKD. The CDR3 nucleotides read TGTGCCACCAGTCCGGGGGGCGCGGAGGTCTATGGCTACACCTTC. This codes for CATSPGGAEVYGYTF.

The chain has TRBV6-5 and TRBJ2-3, with 7 bases aligning to TRBD1. Germline trimming cut 4 bases from V and 0 bases from J; bases unmatched to any gene: 10. This CDR3 spans 17 amino acids. Germline values: CDR1 MNHEY, CDR2 SVGAGI. The CDR3 coding sequence is TGTGCCAGCAGTTCCTCGACAGGGTATTATAGCACAGATACGCAGTATTTT. Its protein is CASSSSTGYYSTDTQYF.

The chain carries TRBV19 and TRBJ1-6; D gene unclear. Germline V gene data show CDR1 as LNHDA and CDR2 as SQIVND (reference sequence). This CDR3 is 14 amino acids long. The V end was cut by 7 bases, the J end by 0 bases, with 7 bases between. The CDR3 DNA follows: TGTGCCAGTAAACTTAGCTCCTATAATTCACCCCTCCACTTT. Translated, it gives CASKLSSYNSPLHF.

This clonotype turned up a few times. CDR3 loop: CASSLKVSRREQFF. In DNA form, the CDR3 reads TGTGCCAGCAGCCTAAAAGTAAGTCGACGAGAGCAGTTCTTC. This chain uses TRBV27 with TRBJ2-1; the D is unclear. V was shortened by 6 bases and J by 10 bases, with 19 bases between the two germline ends. The CDR3 covers 14 residues. Germline CDR1 reads MNHEY; CDR2 reads SMNVEV (reference sequence).

The chain links TRBV10-3 to TRBJ1-2, with unresolved D. Germline V lookup: CDR1 ENHRY, CDR2 SYGVKD. The CDR3 is 12 amino acids. The germline V and J ends were trimmed by 6 bases and 8 bases, with 13 bases remaining between them. The CDR3 reads CAIRPQTGGYTF. The CDR3 nucleotides are TGTGCCATCAGGCCACAAACGGGAGGCTACACCTTC.

The genes are TRBV28 and TRBJ1-5, with unresolved D. The CDR3 has 13 residues. Germline V lookup: CDR1 MDHEN, CDR2 SYDVKM. Trimming removed 7 bases at V and 3 bases at J, with 10 bases between. CDR3 coding DNA: TGTGCCAGCACCCTCCCAGCCAATCAGCCCCAGCATTTT. This encodes CASTLPANQPQHF.

This clonotype was seen only a few times. This chain connects TRBV2 to TRBJ2-5, with TRBD1 matching 7 bases. The CDR3 loop spans 14 amino acids. The germline CDR1 and CDR2 sequences are SNHLY and FYNNEI. J lost 1 base, V lost 6 bases, and 5 bases had no gene match. CDR3 sequence: CASRQGVSQETQYF. CDR3 bases: TGTGCCAGCAGGCAGGGGGTCAGCCAAGAGACCCAGTACTTC.

The rearrangement joins TRBV5-1 to TRBJ2-7, with D perhaps TRBD1 (6 bases). Germline assignment: CDR1 SGHRS and CDR2 YFSETQ. This CDR3 has 13 amino acids. V was trimmed by 1 base and J by 2 bases, leaving 7 bases between them. The CDR3 is CASSLTGTYEQYF. In DNA, the CDR3 is TGCGCCAGCAGCTTGACAGGGACCTACGAGCAGTACTTC.

This sequence joins TRBV19 and TRBJ1-3, with D possibly being TRBD1 (6 bases). The V gene lost 3 bases and the J gene lost 0 bases, with 12 bases spanning the gap. The CDR3 sequence is 16 residues long. Germline V lookup: CDR1 LNHDA, CDR2 SQIVND (reference sequence). CDR3 sequence (DNA): TGTGCCAGTAGTATTGGGACACATTACTCTGGAAACACCATATATTTT. This gives the protein CASSIGTHYSGNTIYF.

This chain links TRBV4-2 with TRBJ1-2; unclear D gene. The V gene's germline CDR1 is LGHNA and CDR2 YNFKEQ. The V end was cut by 0 bases, the J end by 8 bases, with 10 bases between. This CDR3 is built from 13 residues. CDR3 loop: CASSQDKWLGYTF. In DNA, the CDR3 is TGTGCCAGCAGCCAAGATAAATGGCTCGGCTACACCTTC.

The CDR3 loop is CASSSNYGYTF. The CDR3 DNA reads TGTGCCAGCAGCTCTAACTATGGCTACACCTTC. The chain uses TRBV7-9 and TRBJ1-2; D is uncertain. V gave up 4 bases and J gave up 0 bases, with 0 bases separating them. The CDR3 loop spans 11 amino acids. CDR1 is SEHNR and CDR2 is FQNEAQ in the germline V gene (reference sequence).

This rearrangement joins TRBV24-1 to TRBJ1-1, with D tentatively TRBD1 (5 bases). Germline V gene sequence: CDR1 KGHDR, CDR2 SFDVKD. The CDR3 is made up of 15 amino acids. Trimming removed 7 bases at V and 1 base at J, with 15 bases between. This chain's CDR3 is CATRSGQGGNTEAFF. The CDR3 DNA is TGTGCCACCAGGTCAGGGCAGGGAGGGAACACTGAAGCTTTCTTT.

The J gene is TRBJ1-1, the V gene TRBV24-1; D gene unclear. CDR1 and CDR2 (germline): KGHDR, SFDVKD. This CDR3 comprises 13 residues. The germline V and J ends were trimmed by 9 bases and 4 bases, with 14 bases remaining between them. In DNA form, the CDR3 reads TGTGCCACCGAAGTAGGGCCGGGCACTGAAGCTTTCTTT. It yields the protein CATEVGPGTEAFF.

J is TRBJ2-7 and V is TRBV6-2 or TRBV6-3; TRBD1 aligns across 7 bases. The CDR3 covers 14 residues. V dropped 6 bases and J dropped 4; count of bases not matched to a gene: 9. Germline V CDR1 and CDR2: MNHEY, SVGEGT. For the CDR3, the DNA is TGTGCCAGCAGAAACCCGGGACAGCAATACGAGCAGTACTTC. Encoded protein: CASRNPGQQYEQYF.

The chain employs TRBV6-1 and TRBJ2-2; TRBD1 matches 7 bases. CDR1 is MNHNS and CDR2 is SASEGT in the germline V gene. The trim removed 5 bases at V and 3 bases at J, leaving 3 bases unmatched. The CDR3 is 14 amino acids. The CDR3 region has the DNA TGTGCCAGCAGTAGACAGGGATACACCGGGGAGCTGTTTTTT. The encoded protein is CASSRQGYTGELFF.

This sequence joins TRBV12-3 or TRBV12-4 and TRBJ1-1, with D unclear. The CDR3 is 12 amino acids. V was trimmed by 6 bases and J by 7 bases, leaving 12 bases between them. Here the CDR3 DNA reads TGTGCCAGCAGAAAAGGAGGTGGTGAAGCTTTCTTT. Its protein product is CASRKGGGEAFF.

The chain combines TRBV6-5 with TRBJ2-3, with 10 positions matching TRBD1. Germline loops: CDR1 MNHEY, CDR2 SVGAGI. This CDR3 region has 15 residues. J gave up 3 bases and V 4 bases, and 4 bases lay outside the gene matches. As DNA, the CDR3 is TGTGCCAGCAGTTCCCCGGGACAGGGGACAGATACGCAGTATTTT. It translates to CASSSPGQGTDTQYF.

The V and J genes are TRBV20-1 and TRBJ1-5; D is unresolved. The V gene's germline CDR1 is DFQATT and CDR2 SNEGSKA (reference sequence). There are 15 residues in the CDR3. Trimming took off 2 bases at V and 0 bases at J, with 11 bases between the two ends. Here the CDR3 DNA reads TGCAGTGCTAGACTAGGGCCGTCTAGCAATCAGCCCCAGCATTTT. It is translated as CSARLGPSSNQPQHF.

About this clonotype: At one of its ends the junction is not consistent with the germline gene, which may arise from a read error. The gene calls are TRBV7-9 and TRBJ1-2, with no clear D. This CDR3 is built from 12 residues. Germline-derived CDR1 and CDR2 are SEHNR and FQNEAQ (reference sequence). CDR3 nucleotide sequence: TGTACCAGCAGCTTAGGGCCGCATGGCTACACCTTC. Its protein is CTSSLGPHGYTF.

This chain joins TRBV5-1 and TRBJ2-3, with a weak D call TRBD1 (5 bases). The CDR3 spans 15 residues. The germline V gene encodes CDR1 SGHRS and CDR2 YFSETQ. V dropped 5 bases and J dropped 5 bases, with 18 bases sitting between them. CDR3 DNA sequence: TGCGCCAGCAGTTATTCCGCGAATCAGGGAGATACGCAGTATTTT. Its translation: CASSYSANQGDTQYF.

The chain links TRBV27 to TRBJ2-5; no clear D. The CDR3 extends over 15 amino acids. CDR1 and CDR2 from the germline V gene are MNHEY and SMNVEV (reference sequence). Trimming took 2 bases from V and 0 from J, leaving 10 bases between them. This CDR3 reads CASSLGVRDQETQYF. The CDR3, as DNA: TGTGCCAGCAGTTTAGGGGTTCGGGACCAAGAGACCCAGTACTTC.

This chain connects TRBV6-5 to TRBJ2-2; D possibly corresponds to TRBD2 (6 bases). CDR3 size: 15 residues. Between the trimmed V and J ends, which lost 2 bases and 4 bases, there was a span of 11 bases. CDR1 is MNHEY and CDR2 is SVGAGI in the germline V gene. The CDR3 region is CASSYETSRTGELFF. The CDR3 nucleotides are TGTGCCAGCAGTTACGAGACTAGTCGCACCGGGGAGCTGTTTTTT.

This clonotype showed up just a few times. The chain has TRBV10-1 and TRBJ2-5; TRBD1 agrees at 11 bases. Trimming at V came to 6 bases and at J to 3 bases, leaving 0 bases not matched to a gene. The CDR3 spans 13 residues. Per the germline V gene, CDR1 is WNHNN and CDR2 is SYGVQD (reference sequence). In DNA form, the CDR3 reads TGCGCCAGCAGGGGACAGGGGGAAGAGACCCAGTACTTC. Its protein product is CASRGQGEETQYF.

The chain uses TRBV20-1 and TRBJ2-7, with TRBD2 identical over 10 bases. Germline CDR1 reads DFQATT; CDR2 reads SNEGSKA (reference sequence). J gave up 4 bases and V 3 bases, and 6 bases lay outside the gene matches. The CDR3 is 14 residues long. CDR3 nucleotide sequence: TGCAGTGCTAGCATTGGACTAGCGGAATACGAGCAGTACTTC. Translating gives CSASIGLAEYEQYF.

This clonotype was counted only a few times. The CDR3 protein is CSATGGTGKDNSPLHF. Written as DNA, the CDR3 is TGCAGTGCTACTGGGGGTACAGGGAAGGATAATTCACCCCTCCACTTT. The rearrangement links TRBV20-1 to TRBJ1-6; D may be TRBD1 (6 bases). Germline CDR1 DFQATT, CDR2 SNEGSKA (reference sequence). The CDR3 totals 16 residues. The V end lost 4 bases, the J end lost 5 bases, and 18 bases lay between the germline ends.